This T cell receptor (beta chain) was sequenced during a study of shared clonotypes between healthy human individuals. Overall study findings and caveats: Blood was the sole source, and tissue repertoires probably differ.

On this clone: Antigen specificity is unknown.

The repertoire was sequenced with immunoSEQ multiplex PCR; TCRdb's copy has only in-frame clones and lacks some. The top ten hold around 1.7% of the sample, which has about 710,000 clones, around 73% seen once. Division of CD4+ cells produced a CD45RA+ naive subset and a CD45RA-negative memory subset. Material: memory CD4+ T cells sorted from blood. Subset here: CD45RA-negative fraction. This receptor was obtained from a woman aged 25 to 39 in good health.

The CDR3 loop reads CASRLAGGSSYEQYF. The CDR3 bases are TGTGCCAGCAGGCTAGCGGGAGGGTCCTCCTACGAGCAGTACTTC. This chain uses TRBV5-4 with TRBJ2-7; 12 bases agree with TRBD2. The CDR3 length is 15 residues. V gave up 5 bases and J gave up 0 bases; unmatched junction bases: 3. Germline V gene lookup returns CDR1 SGHNT and CDR2 YYREEE (reference sequence).